Reported below is one TCR beta chain. Its antigen is unknown. No much larger clone is present one base from it, and per-base qualities are unavailable. Spanning cysteine to phenylalanine, the CDR3 consists of 15 amino acids. Of the read, only the CDR3 DNA is kept; its 45 bases are in frame from base 1. Per the germline V gene, SNHLY is the CDR1 and FYNNEI is the CDR2. The germline ends are 14 bases apart after V is trimmed by 4 bases and J by 3 bases. Collaborating institutions collected whole blood in K2EDTA tubes following their own protocols. For TCRbeta analysis, collaborator samples were shipped as frozen whole blood, as isolated PBMCs, or as DNA extracted from either sample type. The sample comes from a study of blood T cell repertoires in COVID-19 (dated by TCRdb to the early 2020s). A note on the overall study: Samples covering the acute and convalescent phases of COVID-19 were provided by collaborators in the United States, Italy and Spain. The material from the prospective study consisted of cDNA or gDNA derived from T cells, B-cell-depleted T cells, or PBMCs. Samples came from the ongoing ImmuneRACE study (first 160 participants) plus 1,254 subjects from 6 global collaborators. Subjects who had been exposed to COVID-19, were actively infected with it, or had recovered from it provided the deeply sampled blood TCRbeta repertoires that made up the dataset. The repertoires were released in a freely available public database intended as a resource for research on the immune response to SARS-CoV-2. Where available, HLA class I and class II types were taken from metadata supplied by the sample provider and were not determined by assay-based typing. A de-identified subject ID, COVID-19 status, age in years and sex were almost always included in the sample metadata.

TCRbeta CDR3 regions were amplified from genomic DNA by means of the immunoSEQ Assay, a bias-controlled multiplex PCR. In the paper's pipeline: Nucleated cell counts per sample were estimated from amplification of reference gene primers within the assay. To quantify the absolute abundance of each unique TCRbeta CDR3 rearrangement, sequence reads were collapsed and filtered. For each sample, productive Simpson clonality was calculated as the square root of Simpson's diversity index across productive rearrangements. Held by TCRdb, this immuneACCESS table contains in-frame sequences only and omits some clones. Under half of the omission traces to an unresolved V gene where checked; the cause of the rest is unknown. V, J and clone size reflect that table, while D and trimming were determined from the DNA. In all, the sample holds 65,000 to 85,000 clones, and 78% of those were seen once. Of the sample, around a sixth falls within the top ten clones.

Overall results and qualifications from the work: How much clinical and demographic metadata was included differed by source and by participant, and the metadata was provided uncurated.

The clonotype was recovered from a human donor in a cohort sampled during active COVID-19. The chain is assembled from TRBV2 and TRBJ2-3, and possibly TRBD1, on 5 matching bases. The sample taken for sequencing was peripheral blood. The CDR3 amino acid sequence is: CASSAGRAVTDTQYF. The DNA reads TGTGCCAGCAGTGCCGGCAGGGCAGTTACAGATACGCAGTATTTT.